This TCR beta chain was sequenced for a study of T cell responses to AZD1222 COVID-19 vaccine. Study-wide points: Donors were largely white British and mainly female; clonal diversity was possibly underestimated. At 160-218 and 743-854, vaccine-associated CD4 TCRs were dominant, and they spanned spike.

Concerning this clone itself: What it binds is unknown.

Sequenced by immunoSEQ multiplex PCR; TCRdb stores in-frame clones only, minus some. The profile shows 95,000 to 150,000 clones, about 89% of them singletons. The CDR3 has 13 residues. Germline V gene sequence: CDR1 GTSNPN, CDR2 SVGIG (reference sequence). Trimming cost V 7 bases and J 3 bases, with 15 bases left between them. Sequenced here: peripheral blood, sampled on day 0 of MenACWY control vaccination. The receptor was derived from an adult in good health. The chain recombines TRBV30 with TRBJ1-1; D perhaps matches TRBD1 (6 bases). This chain's CDR3 is CAFTIQGYTEAFF. The CDR3 DNA follows: TGTGCCTTCACAATCCAGGGGTACACTGAAGCTTTCTTT.